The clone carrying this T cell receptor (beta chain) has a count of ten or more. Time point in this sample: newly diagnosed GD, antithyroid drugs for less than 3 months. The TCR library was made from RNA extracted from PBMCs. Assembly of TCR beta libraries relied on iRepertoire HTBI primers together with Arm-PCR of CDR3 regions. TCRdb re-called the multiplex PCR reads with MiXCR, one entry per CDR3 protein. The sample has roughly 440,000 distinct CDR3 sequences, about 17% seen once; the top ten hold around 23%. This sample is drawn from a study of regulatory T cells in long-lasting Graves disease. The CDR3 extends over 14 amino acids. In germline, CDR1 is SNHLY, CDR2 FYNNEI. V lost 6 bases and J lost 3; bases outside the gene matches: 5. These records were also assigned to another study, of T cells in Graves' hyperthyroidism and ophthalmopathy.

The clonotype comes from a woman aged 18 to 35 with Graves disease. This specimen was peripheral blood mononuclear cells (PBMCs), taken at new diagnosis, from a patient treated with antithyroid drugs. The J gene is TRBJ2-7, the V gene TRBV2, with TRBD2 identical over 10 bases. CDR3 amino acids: CASRGGLANYEQYF. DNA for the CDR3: TGTGCCAGCAGAGGGGGACTAGCGAACTACGAGCAGTACTTC. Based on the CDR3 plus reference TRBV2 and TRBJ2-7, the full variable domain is EPEVTQTPSHQVTQMGQEVILRCVPISNHLYFYWYRQILGQKVEFLVSFYNNEISEKSEIFDDQFSVERPDGSNFTLKIRSTKLEDSAMYFCASRGGLANYEQYFGPGTRLTVT.